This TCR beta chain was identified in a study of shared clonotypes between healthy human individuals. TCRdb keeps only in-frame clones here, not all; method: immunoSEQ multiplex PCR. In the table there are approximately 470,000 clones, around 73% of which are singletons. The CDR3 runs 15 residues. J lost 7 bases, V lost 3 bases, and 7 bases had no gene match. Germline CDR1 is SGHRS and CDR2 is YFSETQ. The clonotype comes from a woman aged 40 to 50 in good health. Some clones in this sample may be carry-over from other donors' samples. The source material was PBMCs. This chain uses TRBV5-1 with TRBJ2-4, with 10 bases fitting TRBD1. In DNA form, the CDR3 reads TGCGCCAGCAGCTCAATCCCGGGACAGGGGAACATTCAGTACTTC. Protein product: CASSSIPGQGNIQYF.